This T cell receptor (beta chain) was observed in a study of identical twins. Germline CDR1 reads DFQATT; CDR2 reads SNEGSKA (reference sequence). This CDR3 is 14 amino acids long. J lost 5 bases, V lost 3 bases, and 6 bases had no gene match. Healthy Caucasian individuals made up all the donors. Each cDNA held unique molecular identifiers, and template switching gave it a universal primer site. A single record per CDR3 protein comes from TCRdb applying MiXCR to the 5' RACE reads. This table holds some 570,000 distinct CDR3 sequences, approximately 20% found once. In addition, the sample was reused for a study of yellow fever vaccine responses in identical twins.

The clonotype was recovered from a young woman in good health. The sequencing sample was made of CD4+ T cells sorted from blood. The chain combines TRBV20-1 with TRBJ2-3; TRBD2 aligns across 9 bases. In nucleotides, the CDR3 is TGCAGTGCTAGCCCTAGCGGGGTAGGAGATACGCAGTATTTT. It is translated as CSASPSGVGDTQYF.